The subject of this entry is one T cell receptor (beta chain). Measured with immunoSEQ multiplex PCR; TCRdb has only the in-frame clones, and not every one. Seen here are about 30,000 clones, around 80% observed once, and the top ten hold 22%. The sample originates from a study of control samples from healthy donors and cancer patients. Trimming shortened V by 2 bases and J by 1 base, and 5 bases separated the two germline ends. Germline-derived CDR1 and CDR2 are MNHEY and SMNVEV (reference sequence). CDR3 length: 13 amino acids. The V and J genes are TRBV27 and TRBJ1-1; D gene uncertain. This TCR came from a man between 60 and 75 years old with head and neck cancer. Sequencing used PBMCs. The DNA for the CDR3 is TGTGCCAGCAGTTTAAGTCCGAACACTGAAGCTTTCTTT. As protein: CASSLSPNTEAFF.